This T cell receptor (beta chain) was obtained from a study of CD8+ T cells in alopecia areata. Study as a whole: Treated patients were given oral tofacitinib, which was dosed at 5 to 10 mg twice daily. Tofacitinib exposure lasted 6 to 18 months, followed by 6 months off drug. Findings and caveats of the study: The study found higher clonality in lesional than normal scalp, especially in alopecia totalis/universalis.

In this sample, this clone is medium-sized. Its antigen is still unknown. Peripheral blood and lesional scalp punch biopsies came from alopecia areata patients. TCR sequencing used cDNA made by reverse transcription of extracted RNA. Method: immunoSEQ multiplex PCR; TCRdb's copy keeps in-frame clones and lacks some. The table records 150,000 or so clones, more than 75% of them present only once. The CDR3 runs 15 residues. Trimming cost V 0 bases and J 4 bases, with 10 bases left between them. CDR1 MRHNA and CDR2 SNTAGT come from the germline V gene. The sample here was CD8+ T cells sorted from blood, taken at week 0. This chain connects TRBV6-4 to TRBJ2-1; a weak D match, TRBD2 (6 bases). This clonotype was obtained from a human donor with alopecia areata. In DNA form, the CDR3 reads TGTGCCAGCAGTGACTCCGTGGAGGGTTACAATGAGCAGTTCTTC. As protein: CASSDSVEGYNEQFF.